Presented here are 19 T cell receptor beta chains from one specimen sequenced in a study of spatial heterogeneity in lung cancer. The time point here: sample taken at primary tumor resection. TCRdb called the 5' RACE reads again in MiXCR, with one record for every CDR3 protein. The sample has tens of thousands of distinct CDR3 sequences, roughly 5.2% seen once. The material was PBMCs, obtained at surgery. All receptors derive from a female donor with early-stage non-small cell lung cancer.

This clonotype has just one count. It is likely a read error, because the conserved phenylalanine at the end of the CDR3 is missing. The chain is built from TRBV28 and TRBJ1-4; D ambiguous. CDR3 length: 12 residues. With 4 bases removed from V and 7 bases from J, the gap between germline ends came to 7 bases. Germline V CDR1 and CDR2: MDHEN, SYDVKM. CDR3 region: CASSWFSEKLFS. The DNA for the CDR3 is TGTGCCAGCAGTTGGTTTAGTGAAAAACTGTTTTCT.

Regarding this clonotype: A much larger clone sits a single nucleotide away, making a read error possible. This CDR3 fails to terminate in the conserved phenylalanine or tryptophan, so it likely reflects a read error. This CDR3 is CASSVSASSGNTIYL. The CDR3 DNA sequence: TGTGCCAGCAGCGTATCAGCGAGCTCTGGAAACACCATATATCTT. V gene TRBV9 combines with J gene TRBJ1-3; D unclear. Trimming removed 1 base from V and 0 bases from J, with 8 bases in between. The length of the CDR3 is 15 residues. Germline CDR1 is SGDLS and CDR2 is YYNGEE.

Of note for this clonotype: A clone one base away is much larger, so this may be a read error. In DNA form, the CDR3 reads TGTGTCAGCAGCTTAAGGGGGATTGGGTCCAAAAACATTCAGTACTTC. This codes for CVSSLRGIGSKNIQYF. V usage is TRBV11-2 and J usage is TRBJ2-4; TRBD1 might be the D (6 bases). This CDR3 region has 16 residues. CDR1 and CDR2 (germline): SGHAT, FQNNGV.

This clonotype was detected many times. This chain connects TRBV6-2 or TRBV6-3 to TRBJ2-1, with 7 bases that match TRBD1. V shed 2 bases, J shed 8 bases, and the junction held 3 bases outside the gene matches. The CDR3 is 13 residues long. The V gene's germline CDR1 is MNHEY and CDR2 SVGEGT. The CDR3 here is CASSYHRGHEQFF. The CDR3 DNA sequence: TGTGCCAGCAGTTACCACAGGGGCCATGAGCAGTTCTTC.

This clonotype was found a few times. This chain links TRBV2 with TRBJ2-1; the D is unclear. This CDR3 is built from 13 residues. The V gene lost 1 base and the J gene lost 13 bases, with 14 bases spanning the gap. In germline, CDR1 is SNHLY, CDR2 FYNNEI. The CDR3 sequence: CASSEGPRSEQFF. The DNA for the CDR3 is TGTGCCAGCAGTGAAGGACCTAGAAGCGAACAGTTCTTC. Based on the CDR3 plus reference TRBV2 and TRBJ2-1, the full variable domain is EPEVTQTPSHQVTQMGQEVILRCVPISNHLYFYWYRQILGQKVEFLVSFYNNEISEKSEIFDDQFSVERPDGSNFTLKIRSTKLEDSAMYFCASSEGPRSEQFFGPGTRLTVL.

This clonotype was counted at least ten times. The chain employs TRBV20-1 and TRBJ2-1; 9 bases are shared with TRBD2. The CDR3 is 16 amino acids. V trimming: 6 bases; J trimming: 4 bases; junction bases outside the gene matches: 13. Germline V gives CDR1 DFQATT, CDR2 SNEGSKA (reference sequence). As DNA, the CDR3 is TGCAGTGCGATTCCCGAGGGCGGGGGGGTTTACAATGAGCAGTTCTTC. Its translation: CSAIPEGGGVYNEQFF.

This clonotype ranks as medium-sized. The V and J genes are TRBV4-3 and TRBJ1-1; D remains unclear. The germline V gene encodes CDR1 LGHNA and CDR2 YSLEER. Trimming cost V 3 bases and J 0 bases, with 11 bases left between them. CDR3 size: 15 residues. The CDR3 is CASSQDRSMNTEAFF. CDR3 sequence (DNA): TGCGCCAGCAGCCAGGACCGCTCAATGAACACTGAAGCTTTCTTT.

This clonotype was found many times. V gene TRBV5-4 combines with J gene TRBJ1-2, with D uncertain. Trimming removed 5 bases from V and 5 bases from J, with 19 bases in between. Germline CDR1 SGHNT, CDR2 YYREEE (reference sequence). This CDR3 spans 15 amino acids. Here the CDR3 DNA reads TGTGCCAGCAGTCCCAACCTCCGGGCCCGGTATGGCTACACCTTC. Translating gives CASSPNLRARYGYTF.

This clonotype appeared a few times. This chain uses TRBV7-3 with TRBJ2-3, with a weak D call TRBD2 (5 bases). V lost 5 bases to trimming and J lost 5 bases, with 11 bases between them. CDR3 length equals 13 residues. Germline-derived CDR1 and CDR2 are SGHTA and FQGTGA. The CDR3 loop reads CASSHPGIDTQYF. The CDR3 DNA reads TGTGCCAGCAGCCATCCGGGGATAGATACGCAGTATTTT.

This clonotype showed up many times. The chain couples TRBV20-1 to TRBJ2-4; D might be TRBD1 or TRBD2, each matching 5 bases. Trimming pared 6 bases from V and 7 bases from J, leaving 16 bases between. Germline V gene lookup returns CDR1 DFQATT and CDR2 SNEGSKA (reference sequence). This CDR3 comprises 13 residues. The CDR3 DNA follows: TGCAGTGCCGAGGGACCTCGCACGAACATTCAGTACTTC. Amino acid sequence: CSAEGPRTNIQYF.

This clonotype was seen at least ten times. The chain recombines TRBV2 with TRBJ2-1; perhaps TRBD2 as D (6 bases). CDR1 and CDR2 from the germline V gene are SNHLY and FYNNEI. Between the trimmed V and J ends, which lost 4 bases and 5 bases, there was a span of 9 bases. This CDR3 spans 13 amino acids. This chain's CDR3 is CASSGGLNNEQFF. DNA for the CDR3: TGTGCCAGCAGTGGGGGACTTAACAATGAGCAGTTCTTC.

This clonotype rates as medium-sized. This sequence joins TRBV4-2 and TRBJ2-7, with TRBD2 matching over 13 bases. Trimming removed 0 bases from V and 4 bases from J; junction bases left unmatched: 3. Germline CDR1 is LGHNA and CDR2 is YNFKEQ. The CDR3 totals 16 residues. CDR3 sequence (DNA): TGTGCCAGCAGCCAAGATGCGGGACTAGCGGGGTACGAGCAGTACTTC. Residues: CASSQDAGLAGYEQYF.

This clonotype was detected many times. The chain has TRBV7-9 and TRBJ2-7; TRBD1 matches at 7 bases. CDR3 size: 16 residues. From germline, CDR1 is SEHNR and CDR2 FQNEAQ (reference sequence). Trimming cost V 1 base and J 2 bases; bases outside gene matches: 8. CDR3 DNA sequence: TGTGCCAGCAGCTTAGGGCTTACAGGGGAGCCCTACGAGCAGTACTTC. It translates to CASSLGLTGEPYEQYF. Variable domain in full (rest from reference TRBV7-9 and TRBJ2-7): DTGVSQNPRHKITKRGQNVTFRCDPISEHNRLYWYRQTLGQGPEFLTYFQNEAQLEKSRLLSDRFSAERPKGSFSTLEIQRTEQGDSAMYLCASSLGLTGEPYEQYFGPGTRLTVT.

This clonotype showed up just a few times. The CDR3 region is CASSFVDRGSYEQYF. The DNA for the CDR3 is TGTGCCAGCAGTTTCGTGGACAGGGGCTCCTACGAGCAGTACTTC. The genes are TRBV28 and TRBJ2-7; 9 positions match TRBD1. The CDR3 runs to 15 residues. V lost 3 bases to trimming and J lost 0 bases; unmatched junction nucleotides: 3. CDR1 is MDHEN, CDR2 SYDVKM, per germline.

This clonotype was detected many times. This sequence joins TRBV28 and TRBJ2-4, with D tentatively TRBD1 or TRBD2 (6 bases each). The germline CDR1 and CDR2 sequences are MDHEN and SYDVKM. This CDR3 contains 15 residues. V lost 2 bases and J 6 bases, leaving 14 bases between the germline ends. This chain's CDR3 is CASSLPGAIGNIQYF. As DNA, the CDR3 is TGTGCCAGCAGTTTACCGGGGGCCATAGGAAACATTCAGTACTTC. Using reference TRBV28 and TRBJ2-4 for the parts outside the CDR3, the full variable domain is DVKVTQSSRYLVKRTGEKVFLECVQDMDHENMFWYRQDPGLGLRLIYFSYDVKMKEKGDIPEGYSVSREKKERFSLILESASTNQTSMYLCASSLPGAIGNIQYFGAGTRLSVL.

At least ten counts were recorded for this clonotype. The genes are TRBV20-1 and TRBJ1-6, with D maybe TRBD1 (5 bases). Germline V lookup: CDR1 DFQATT, CDR2 SNEGSKA (reference sequence). V was pared by 0 bases and J by 10 bases, with 13 bases between. This CDR3 is built from 14 residues. This CDR3 reads CSARDPQGVSPLHF. In DNA, the CDR3 is TGCAGTGCTAGAGATCCCCAGGGAGTGTCACCCCTCCACTTT.

Ten or more counts support this clonotype. This rearrangement joins TRBV7-9 to TRBJ2-3, with 10 nucleotides matching TRBD2. Germline assignment: CDR1 SEHNR and CDR2 FQNEAQ (reference sequence). Trimming at V came to 5 bases and at J to 3 bases, leaving 17 bases not matched to a gene. The CDR3 consists of 19 residues. The CDR3: CASSPRVLAGGSKTDTQYF. The CDR3 coding sequence is TGTGCCAGCAGCCCTCGGGTCTTAGCGGGGGGCTCTAAGACAGATACGCAGTATTTT.

At least ten counts were recorded for this clonotype. J is TRBJ2-3 and V is TRBV4-1; TRBD2 might be the D (6 bases). The CDR3 is 14 residues long. V gave up 4 bases and J gave up 4 bases, with 12 bases separating them. Germline loops: CDR1 MGHRA, CDR2 YSYEKL. Here the CDR3 reads CASSLPTSPDTQYF. The DNA for the CDR3 is TGCGCCAGCAGCCTTCCGACTAGTCCAGATACGCAGTATTTT.

This clonotype was found many times. The chain has TRBV7-6 and TRBJ1-1, with a weak D call TRBD1 (5 bases). The germline CDR1 and CDR2 sequences are SGHVS and FNYEAQ. The CDR3 loop spans 15 amino acids. Trimming removed 5 bases from V and 7 bases from J, with 20 bases in between. The CDR3 spells CASSAIRGSGNEAFF. As DNA, the CDR3 is TGTGCCAGCAGCGCGATCCGGGGGTCGGGCAATGAAGCTTTCTTT.